This TCR beta chain was captured by sequencing in a study of cytomegalovirus exposure and HLA in healthy donors. Study results and limitations: Only CMV serostatus was available as immune exposure information. Researchers counted 164 TCR beta chains as cytomegalovirus-associated.

Germline V CDR1 and CDR2: MGHRA, YSYEKL. V trimming: 0 bases; J trimming: 0 bases; junction bases outside the gene matches: 6. This CDR3 spans 18 amino acids. 13 Jbeta primers and 60 Vbeta primers were used for the PCR. The protocol was immunoSEQ multiplex PCR, while the TCRdb copy is restricted to in-frame clones and leaves out a portion. The sample has 65,000 or so clones; roughly two thirds are singletons. Notes on this clone: Its specificity is not known.

V and J are TRBV4-1 and TRBJ1-1, with 11 bases fitting TRBD1. The TCR comes from a man in his thirties or forties in good health and CMV-seronegative. Sequenced material: PBMCs. As DNA, the CDR3 is TGCGCCAGCAGCCAAGATCAAGGGACAGGGGGAATGAACACTGAAGCTTTCTTT. Translating gives CASSQDQGTGGMNTEAFF.